This T cell receptor beta chain was sequenced in a study of blood T cells in healthy people across ages (dated by TCRdb to between 2014 and 2017). About the investigation overall: In model experiments, template switching captured about one uniquely barcoded TCR beta cDNA molecule for every two T cells. Using deep sequencing normalized with unique cDNA molecular identifiers, the study measured how TCR beta repertoire diversity changes with age. Two additional independent replicas of 1 million unique cDNA reads from the same blood draw were analyzed for two donors (one aged 18 to 30 and one aged 80 or older). To avoid experimental bias, donors of different ages were randomly spread across the sequencing lanes. The donors were divided into four age groups: young (average about 15 years), middle-aged (roughly 40), aged (around 67) and long-lived (roughly 86). Here is what the overall study found, with its caveats: Since profiling was done on bulk unsorted PBMCs, naive and antigen-experienced compartments could not be conclusively compared. Compared with the aged group, more naive CD4+ T cells, fewer expanded clones and increased TCR diversity were shown by the long-lived group, suggesting age selection. Estimates of total diversity based on one million sequenced T cells were considered lower bounds and underestimates. Observed TCR beta diversity correlated strongly with the percentage of naive T cells measured by flow cytometry. As age increased, observed TCR beta diversity per million T cells dropped in a roughly linear way, and a significant reduction was already evident by age roughly 40. The CMV infection status of donors was not known, potentially confounding age-related changes in expanded clonotypes.

This clonotype has a single count. It has no known antigen specificity. It has no much larger one-base neighbor in the sample; base qualities were not kept. One read alone lends weak support. Receptor libraries were prepared by 5' RACE. TCRdb lists the instrument as Illumina HiSeq 2500. A second PCR of about 7 to 12 cycles was performed with a sample-barcoded 5' primer and a J-beta primer mix. A unique molecular identifier was introduced onto each TCR beta cDNA molecule by a template-switch 5' adaptor carrying 12 random nucleotides. Each sample yielded at least 2.5 million CDR3-containing paired-end reads. First-strand cDNA synthesis was performed from all RNA using the Mint cDNA synthesis kit, with priming by a TRBC-specific oligonucleotide. All cDNA was treated with uracil-DNA glycosylase and then went through a first 18-cycle PCR with the universal primers M1SS and BC2_uni_R. On the authors' methods: Normalization of each sample was performed by random selection of 1 million high-quality reads, each carrying a distinct molecular identifier. Instead of being binned into consensus sequences, reads that shared molecular identifiers were thrown out. MiTCR, run with a Q25 quality threshold and the strictest error-elimination algorithm, handled CDR3 identification, clonotype clustering and error correction. Lower-bound total TCR beta diversity was estimated with a nonparametric unseen species model using Euler transformation. TCRdb passed the public sequencing reads through fastp at Q25 and MiXCR, retaining productive beta sequences. Rows matching on CDR3 protein sequence are summarized as one entry with the most common DNA and genes. In this record, the V and J calls reflect TCRdb's handling and not the investigators' own analysis. Counted in this sample were 630,000 or so distinct CDR3 sequences; approximately 30% of them appeared once. The top ten clonotypes cover 15% to 18% of the sample.

Systemically healthy Caucasian individuals from Russia, around 38 in total and aged about 6 to 90 years, were included as donors. Approximately 11 milliliters of peripheral blood were drawn from each donor into EDTA-treated Vacutainer tubes. Ficoll-Paque density-gradient centrifugation was used to isolate PBMCs, with at least 6 million per sample. Trizol reagent was used to extract total RNA from the PBMCs, yielding at least 5 micrograms per sample. Naive CD45RAhigh/CD27high T cell percentages were measured by flow cytometry on a PBMC aliquot from every donor. CDR1 and CDR2 are drawn from the germline V gene: KGHDR, SFDVKD. The germline ends are 14 bases apart after V is trimmed by 3 bases and J by 4 bases. Spanning cysteine to phenylalanine, the CDR3 consists of 15 amino acids. Here the CDR3 DNA is all that survives: 45 bases in frame from base 1.

The receptor was isolated from a woman aged 80 or older in good health. The sequenced sample was blood. The sequence joins TRBV24-1 to TRBJ1-1; a weak D assignment points to TRBD1 (6 bases agree). The DNA is as follows: TGTGCCACCAGTGATAGGACAGTGGGTAGCACTGAAGCTTTCTTT. The resulting protein is CATSDRTVGSTEAFF.